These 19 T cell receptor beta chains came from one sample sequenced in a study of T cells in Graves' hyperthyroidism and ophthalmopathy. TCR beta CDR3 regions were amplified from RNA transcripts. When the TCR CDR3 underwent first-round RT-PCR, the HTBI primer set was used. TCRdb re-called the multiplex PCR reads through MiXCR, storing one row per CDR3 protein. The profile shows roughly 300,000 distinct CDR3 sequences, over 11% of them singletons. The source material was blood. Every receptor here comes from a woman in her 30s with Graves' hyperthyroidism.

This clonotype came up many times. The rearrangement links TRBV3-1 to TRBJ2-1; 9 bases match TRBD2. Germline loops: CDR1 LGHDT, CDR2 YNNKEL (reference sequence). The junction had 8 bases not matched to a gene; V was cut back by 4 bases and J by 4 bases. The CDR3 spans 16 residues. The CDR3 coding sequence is TGTGCCAGCAGCCGGGACTTGGCGGGAGGGTACAATGAGCAGTTCTTC. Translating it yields CASSRDLAGGYNEQFF.

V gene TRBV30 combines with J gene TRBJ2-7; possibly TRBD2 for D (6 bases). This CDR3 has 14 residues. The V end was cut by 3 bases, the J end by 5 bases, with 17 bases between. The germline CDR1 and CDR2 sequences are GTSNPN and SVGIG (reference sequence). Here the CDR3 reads CAWSAGLEGHEQYF. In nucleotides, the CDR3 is TGTGCCTGGAGCGCGGGACTCGAAGGGCACGAGCAGTACTTC.

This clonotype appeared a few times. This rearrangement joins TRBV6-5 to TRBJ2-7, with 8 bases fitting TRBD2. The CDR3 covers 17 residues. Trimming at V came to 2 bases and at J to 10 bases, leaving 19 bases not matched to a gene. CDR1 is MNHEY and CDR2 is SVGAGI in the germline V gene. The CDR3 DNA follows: TGTGCCAGCAGTTACGGTACCGGAAGCGGGAGCGGTGATATTCAGTACTTC. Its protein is CASSYGTGSGSGDIQYF.

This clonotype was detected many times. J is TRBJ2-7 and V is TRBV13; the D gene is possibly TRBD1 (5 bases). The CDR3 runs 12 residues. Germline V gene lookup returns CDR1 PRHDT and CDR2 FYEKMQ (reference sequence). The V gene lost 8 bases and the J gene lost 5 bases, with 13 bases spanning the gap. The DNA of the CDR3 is TGTGCCAGCCAGGGTGCGGCTAACGAGCAGTACTTC. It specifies CASQGAANEQYF.

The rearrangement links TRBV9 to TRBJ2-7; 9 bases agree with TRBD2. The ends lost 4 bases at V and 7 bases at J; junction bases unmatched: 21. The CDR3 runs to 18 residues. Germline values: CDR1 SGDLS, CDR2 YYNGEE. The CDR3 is CASSPGPRLAVTIDEQYF. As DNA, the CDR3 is TGTGCCAGCAGCCCAGGGCCCCGACTAGCGGTAACCATAGATGAGCAGTACTTC.

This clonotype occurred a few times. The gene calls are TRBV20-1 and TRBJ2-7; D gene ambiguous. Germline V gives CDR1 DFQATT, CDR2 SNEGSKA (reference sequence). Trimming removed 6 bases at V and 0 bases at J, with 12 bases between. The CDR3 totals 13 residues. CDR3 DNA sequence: TGCAGTGCATCCCCGGGTGTCTCCTACGAGCAGTACTTC. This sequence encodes CSASPGVSYEQYF.

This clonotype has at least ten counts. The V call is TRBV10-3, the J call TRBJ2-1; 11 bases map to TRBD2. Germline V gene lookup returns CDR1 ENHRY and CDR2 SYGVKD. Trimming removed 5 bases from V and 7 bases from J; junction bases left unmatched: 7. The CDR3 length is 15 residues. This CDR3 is CAISTSGGLRNEQFF. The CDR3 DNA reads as TGTGCCATCAGTACTAGCGGGGGACTTCGGAATGAGCAGTTCTTC.

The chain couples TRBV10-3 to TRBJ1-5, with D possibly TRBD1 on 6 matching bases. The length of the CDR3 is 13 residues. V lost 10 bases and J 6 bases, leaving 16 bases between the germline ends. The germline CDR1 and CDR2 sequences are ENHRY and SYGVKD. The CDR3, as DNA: TGTGCCACCCGGTCAGGGGAAGGTCAGCCCCAGCATTTT. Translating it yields CATRSGEGQPQHF.

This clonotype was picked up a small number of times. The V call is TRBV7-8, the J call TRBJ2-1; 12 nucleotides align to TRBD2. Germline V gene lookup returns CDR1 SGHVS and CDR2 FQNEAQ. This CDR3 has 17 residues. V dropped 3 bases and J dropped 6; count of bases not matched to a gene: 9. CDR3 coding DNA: TGTGCCAGCAGCTTGAGACTAGCGGGAGAAAGGGGCAATGAGCAGTTCTTC. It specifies CASSLRLAGERGNEQFF.

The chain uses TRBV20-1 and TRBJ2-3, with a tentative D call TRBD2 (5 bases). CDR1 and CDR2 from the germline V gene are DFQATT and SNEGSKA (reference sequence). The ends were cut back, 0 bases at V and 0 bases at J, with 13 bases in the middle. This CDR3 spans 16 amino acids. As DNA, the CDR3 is TGCAGTGCTAGAGATCGGGCTAGCTCCAGCACAGATACGCAGTATTTT. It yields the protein CSARDRASSSTDTQYF.

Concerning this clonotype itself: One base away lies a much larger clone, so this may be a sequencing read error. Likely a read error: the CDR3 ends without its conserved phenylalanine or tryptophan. The CDR3 sequence is CASSLAWKNTEAFS. The CDR3 DNA follows: TGTGCCAGCAGCTTAGCCTGGAAGAACACTGAAGCTTTCTCT. The J gene is TRBJ1-1, the V gene TRBV7-2; D call uncertain. Trimming took 0 bases from V and 1 from J, leaving 6 bases between them. In germline, CDR1 is SGHTA, CDR2 FQGNSA. The CDR3 is 14 amino acids.

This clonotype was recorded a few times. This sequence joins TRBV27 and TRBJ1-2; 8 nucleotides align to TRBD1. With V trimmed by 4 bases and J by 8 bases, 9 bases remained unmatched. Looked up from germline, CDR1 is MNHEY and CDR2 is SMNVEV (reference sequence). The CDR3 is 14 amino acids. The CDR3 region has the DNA TGTGCCAGCAGTTCACTTCAGGGGGCTCGGGGCTACACCTTC. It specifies CASSSLQGARGYTF.

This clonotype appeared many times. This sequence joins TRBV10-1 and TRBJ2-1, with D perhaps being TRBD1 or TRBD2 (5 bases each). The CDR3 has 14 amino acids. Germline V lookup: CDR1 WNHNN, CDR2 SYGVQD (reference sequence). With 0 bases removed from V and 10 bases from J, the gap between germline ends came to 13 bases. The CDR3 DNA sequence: TGCGCCAGCAGTGAGTCGGGACGACCGGGGGAGCAGTTCTTC. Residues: CASSESGRPGEQFF.

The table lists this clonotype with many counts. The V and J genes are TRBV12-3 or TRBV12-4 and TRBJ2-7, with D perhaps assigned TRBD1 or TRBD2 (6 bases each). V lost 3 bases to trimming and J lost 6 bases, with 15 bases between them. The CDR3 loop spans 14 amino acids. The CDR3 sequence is CASSFGGHGGEQYF. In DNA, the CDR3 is TGTGCCAGCAGTTTTGGGGGACACGGGGGCGAGCAGTACTTC.

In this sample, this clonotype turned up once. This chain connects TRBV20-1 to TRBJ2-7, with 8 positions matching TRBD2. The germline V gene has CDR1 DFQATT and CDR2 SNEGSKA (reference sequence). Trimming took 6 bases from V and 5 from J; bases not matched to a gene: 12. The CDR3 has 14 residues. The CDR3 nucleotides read TGCAGTGCCCCACAACCGGGAGGGTTTCACGAGCAGTACTTC. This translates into CSAPQPGGFHEQYF.

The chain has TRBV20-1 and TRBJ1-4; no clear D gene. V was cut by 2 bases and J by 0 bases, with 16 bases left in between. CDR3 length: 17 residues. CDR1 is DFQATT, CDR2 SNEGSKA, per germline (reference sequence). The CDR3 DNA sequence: TGCAGTGCTAGATTGAGGTTTGCGCCAACAACTAATGAAAAACTGTTTTTT. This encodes CSARLRFAPTTNEKLFF.

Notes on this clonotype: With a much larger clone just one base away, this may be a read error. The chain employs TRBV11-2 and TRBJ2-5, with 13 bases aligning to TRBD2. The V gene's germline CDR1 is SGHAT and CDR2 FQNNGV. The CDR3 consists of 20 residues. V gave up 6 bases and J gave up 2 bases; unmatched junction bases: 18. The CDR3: CASSVPRGLAGVVSQETQYF. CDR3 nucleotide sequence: TGTGCCAGCAGTGTCCCCCGAGGACTAGCGGGAGTTGTTTCTCAAGAGACCCAGTACTTC. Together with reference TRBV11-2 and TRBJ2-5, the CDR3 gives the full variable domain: EAGVAQSPRYKIIEKRQSVAFWCNPISGHATLYWYQQILGQGPKLLIQFQNNGVVDDSQLPKDRFSAERLKGVDSTLKIQPAKLEDSAVYLCASSVPRGLAGVVSQETQYFGPGTRLLVL.

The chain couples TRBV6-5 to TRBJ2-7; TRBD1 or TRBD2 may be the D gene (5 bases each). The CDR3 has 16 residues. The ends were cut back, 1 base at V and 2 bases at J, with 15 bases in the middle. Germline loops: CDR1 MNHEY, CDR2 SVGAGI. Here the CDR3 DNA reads TGTGCCAGCAGTTACTTCGGGATGGACAATACCTACGAGCAGTACTTC. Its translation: CASSYFGMDNTYEQYF.

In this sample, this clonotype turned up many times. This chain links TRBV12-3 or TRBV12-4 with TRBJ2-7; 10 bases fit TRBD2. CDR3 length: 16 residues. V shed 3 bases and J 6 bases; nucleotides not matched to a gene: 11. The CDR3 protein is CASSFSPPGLASEQYF. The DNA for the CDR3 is TGTGCCAGCAGTTTTTCCCCGCCGGGACTAGCGAGCGAGCAGTACTTC.